This T cell receptor (beta chain) stems from a study of T cell responses to AZD1222 COVID-19 vaccine (dated by TCRdb to about 2021). Broadly, across the study: AZD1222 recipients given second doses at about 4 weeks or at about 12 weeks were pooled, since spike-specific TCR depth and breadth were not found to differ between the two schedules. TCR sequencing covered over 230 trial participants: around 210 given two doses of AZD1222 and about 26 given two doses of MenACWY control vaccine. Trial participants were enrolled into age subgroups of 18-55, 56-69 and 70-plus years, which contained approximately 150, 28 and 58 TCR-sequenced participants, respectively.

As concerns this clone: Its cognate antigen has yet to be identified. Qualities for individual bases were not recorded, and no much larger clone is one base off.

The CDR3 regions of human TCRbeta chains were analyzed by immunosequencing. The source study handled its data this way. TCRs in the repertoires were matched against a reference library of SARS-CoV-2-specific TCRs that had been generated with the MIRA antigen-specificity platform. Breadth was defined as the fraction of unique TCRs that were SARS-CoV-2-associated. Depth was defined as the fraction of total T cells that were SARS-CoV-2-associated. Using the MIRA data, each spike-specific TCR was mapped to the spike region that the TCR reacts to and placed in a CD4 or CD8 class. Log10-transformed breadth and depth values were compared by one-way ANOVA with Sidak's multiple comparisons tests. The table comes from immuneACCESS by way of TCRdb, which keeps in-frame sequences with V and J called. Part of the clones is missing from these tables; in studies checked, under half for an unresolved V gene and the rest for unknown reasons. That table gives V, J and clone size, and the DNA gave D and trimming. The sample has 85,000 to 120,000 clones on record, approximately 90% of them singletons. The ten most abundant clones make up around 5% of the sample.

The time point label for this specimen denotes: baseline before first vaccination. The vaccinee samples were drawn from two UK trials, COV001 and COV002, one of which was a single-blind randomized controlled phase 2/3 trial testing AZD1222 (ChAdOx1 nCoV-19) in healthy adults. For TCRbeta chain sequencing, PBMC samples were collected from trial participants at day 0 and at day 28 after the second dose. Broader findings and caveats from the paper: In the small 56-69-year group, the increase in depth fell short of significance, most likely because of low power. Epitopes outside the regions mutated in the B.1.351 and B.1.1.7 variants were reportedly recognized by nearly half of the unique spike-specific TCRs. After two AZD1222 doses, spike-specific TCR breadth and depth were significantly higher than at day 0 and than in MenACWY recipients. Only five or six AZD1222 recipients were SARS-CoV-2 seropositive at baseline, limiting conclusions about previously exposed vaccinees. Because no day 14 peak-response samples were available, repertoires were characterized only after the peak T cell response. Participants were mostly white British, with more females than males. The authors suggested clonal diversity may have been underestimated. The vaccine-associated CD4 TCRs covered the entire spike protein, and the dominant responses fell in regions 160-218 and 743-854.

The CDR3 runs 16 residues from the cysteine to the phenylalanine. Only the CDR3 DNA is retained, 48 bases long and in frame from the first base. Based on the germline V gene, the CDR1 and CDR2 sequences are SGHVS and FQNEAQ. V is reduced by 0 bases and J by 0 bases, leaving a spacing of 8 bases between them. The chain is encoded by TRBV7-8 joined to TRBJ1-4; 6 matching bases give a weak D call of TRBD1. The specimen comprised peripheral blood, sampled on day 0 of AZD1222 vaccination. The clonotype comes from an adult in good health. The DNA sequence is as follows: TGTGCCAGCAGCTTAGCGACAGGCGCAACTAATGAAAAACTGTTTTTT. It translates as CASSLATGATNEKLFF. The full variable domain, with segments outside the CDR3 supplied by the reference TRBV7-8 and TRBJ1-4 proteins, appears as GAGVSQSPRYKVAKRGQDVALRCDPISGHVSLFWYQQALGQGPEFLTYFQNEAQLDKSGLPSDRFFAERPEGSVSTLKIQRTQQEDSAVYLCASSLATGATNEKLFFGSGTQLSVL.